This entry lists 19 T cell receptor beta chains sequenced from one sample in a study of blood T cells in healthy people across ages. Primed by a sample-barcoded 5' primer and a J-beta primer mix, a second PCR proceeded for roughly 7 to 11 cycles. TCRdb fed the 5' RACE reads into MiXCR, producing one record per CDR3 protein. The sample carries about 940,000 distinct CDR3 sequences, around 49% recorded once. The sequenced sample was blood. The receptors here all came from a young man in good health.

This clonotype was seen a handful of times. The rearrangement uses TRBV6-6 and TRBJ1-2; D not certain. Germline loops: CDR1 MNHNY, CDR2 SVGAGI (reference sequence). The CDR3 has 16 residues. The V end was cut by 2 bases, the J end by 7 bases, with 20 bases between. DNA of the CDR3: TGTGCCAGCAGTTACGGTCAGCAATCCTCTGGAGGTGGCTACACCTTC. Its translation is CASSYGQQSSGGGYTF.

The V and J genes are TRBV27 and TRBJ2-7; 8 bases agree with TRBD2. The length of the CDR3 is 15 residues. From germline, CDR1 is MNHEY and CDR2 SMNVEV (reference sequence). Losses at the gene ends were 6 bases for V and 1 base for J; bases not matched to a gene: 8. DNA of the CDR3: TGTGCCAGCAGGAATACGGGGGGGGTGTCCTACGAGCAGTACTTC. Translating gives CASRNTGGVSYEQYF.

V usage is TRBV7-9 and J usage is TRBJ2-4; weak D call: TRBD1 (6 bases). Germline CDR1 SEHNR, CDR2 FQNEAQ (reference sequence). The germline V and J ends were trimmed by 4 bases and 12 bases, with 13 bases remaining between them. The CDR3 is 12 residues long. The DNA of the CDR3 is TGTGCCAGCAGCTGGGACATACAGAGTCAGTACTTC. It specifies CASSWDIQSQYF.

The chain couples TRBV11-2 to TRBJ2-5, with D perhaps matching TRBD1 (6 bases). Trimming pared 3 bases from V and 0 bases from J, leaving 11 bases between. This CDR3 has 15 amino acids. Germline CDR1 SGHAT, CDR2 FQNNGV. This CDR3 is CASSLAAGDQETQYF. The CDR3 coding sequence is TGTGCCAGCAGCTTGGCGGCAGGGGACCAAGAGACCCAGTACTTC. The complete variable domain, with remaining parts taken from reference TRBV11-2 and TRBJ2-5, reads EAGVAQSPRYKIIEKRQSVAFWCNPISGHATLYWYQQILGQGPKLLIQFQNNGVVDDSQLPKDRFSAERLKGVDSTLKIQPAKLEDSAVYLCASSLAAGDQETQYFGPGTRLLVL.

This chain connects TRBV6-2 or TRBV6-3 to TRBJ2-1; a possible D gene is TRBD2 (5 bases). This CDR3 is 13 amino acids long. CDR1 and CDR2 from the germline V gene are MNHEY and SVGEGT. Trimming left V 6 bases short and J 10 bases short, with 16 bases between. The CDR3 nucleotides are TGTGCCAGCAGGCAGAGTAGCGAGCCCGAGCAGTTCTTC. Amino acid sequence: CASRQSSEPEQFF.

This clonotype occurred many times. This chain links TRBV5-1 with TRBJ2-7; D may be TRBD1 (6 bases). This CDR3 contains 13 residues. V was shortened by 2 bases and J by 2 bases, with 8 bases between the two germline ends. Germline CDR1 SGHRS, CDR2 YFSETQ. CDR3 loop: CASSFTGTYEQYF. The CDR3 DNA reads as TGCGCCAGCAGCTTTACAGGGACCTACGAGCAGTACTTC.

CDR3 sequence (DNA): TGTGCCAGCAGTTACTGGCAGGGAGGAGATACGCAGTATTTT. It encodes CASSYWQGGDTQYF. The chain combines TRBV6-5 with TRBJ2-3, with a possible D match to TRBD2 (6 bases). Trimming stripped 1 base from V and 5 bases from J, with 10 bases between. The CDR3 has 14 amino acids. CDR1 is MNHEY and CDR2 is SVGAGI in the germline V gene.

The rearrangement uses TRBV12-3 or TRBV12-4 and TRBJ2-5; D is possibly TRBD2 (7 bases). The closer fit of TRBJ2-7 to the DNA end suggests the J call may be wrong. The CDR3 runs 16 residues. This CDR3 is CASSLGGGRGRYEQYF. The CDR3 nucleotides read TGTGCCAGCAGTTTAGGGGGGGGCCGCGGGCGGTACGAGCAGTACTTC.

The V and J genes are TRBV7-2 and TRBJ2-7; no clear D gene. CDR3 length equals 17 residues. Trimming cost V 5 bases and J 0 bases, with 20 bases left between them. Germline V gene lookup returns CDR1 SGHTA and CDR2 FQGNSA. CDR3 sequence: CASSHEPLKISSYEQYF. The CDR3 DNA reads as TGTGCCAGCAGCCACGAACCGCTCAAAATCTCCTCCTACGAGCAGTACTTC.

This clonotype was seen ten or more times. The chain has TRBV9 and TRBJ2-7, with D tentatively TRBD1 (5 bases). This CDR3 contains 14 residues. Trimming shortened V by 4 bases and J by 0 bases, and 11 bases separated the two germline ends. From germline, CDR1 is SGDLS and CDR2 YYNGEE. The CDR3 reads CASSPRRDSYEQYF. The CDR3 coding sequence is TGTGCCAGCAGCCCCCGCAGGGACTCCTACGAGCAGTACTTC.

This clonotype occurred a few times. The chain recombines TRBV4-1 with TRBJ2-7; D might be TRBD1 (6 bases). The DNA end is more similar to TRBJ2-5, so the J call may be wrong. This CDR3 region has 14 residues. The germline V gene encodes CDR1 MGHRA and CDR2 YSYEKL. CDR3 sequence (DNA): TGCGCCAGCAGCCAAGATACAGGGCGAGAGACCCAGTACTTC. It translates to CASSQDTGRETQYF.

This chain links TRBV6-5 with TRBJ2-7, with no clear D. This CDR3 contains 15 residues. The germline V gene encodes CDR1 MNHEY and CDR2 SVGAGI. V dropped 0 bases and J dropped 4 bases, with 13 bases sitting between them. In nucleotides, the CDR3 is TGTGCCAGCAGTTACTCGAAGAAATCAGGTTACGAGCAGTACTTC. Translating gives CASSYSKKSGYEQYF.

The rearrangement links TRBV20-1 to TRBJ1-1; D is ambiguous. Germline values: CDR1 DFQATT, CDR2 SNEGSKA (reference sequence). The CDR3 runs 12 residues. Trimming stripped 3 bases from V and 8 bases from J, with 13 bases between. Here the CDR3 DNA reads TGCAGTGCTAGGAAAGGGCTTAAGGAAGCTTTCTTT. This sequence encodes CSARKGLKEAFF.

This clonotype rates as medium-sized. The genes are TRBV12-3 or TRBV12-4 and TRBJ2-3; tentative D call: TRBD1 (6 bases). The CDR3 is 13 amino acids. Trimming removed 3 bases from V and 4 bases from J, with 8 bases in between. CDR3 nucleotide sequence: TGTGCCAGCAGTTTTAAGGGGGCAGATACGCAGTATTTT. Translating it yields CASSFKGADTQYF.

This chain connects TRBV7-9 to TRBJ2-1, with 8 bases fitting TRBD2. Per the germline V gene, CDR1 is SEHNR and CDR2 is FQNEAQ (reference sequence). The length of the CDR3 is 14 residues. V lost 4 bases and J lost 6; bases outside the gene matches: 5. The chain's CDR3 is CASSSGLGGNEQFF. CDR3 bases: TGTGCCAGCAGCTCGGGACTAGGGGGCAATGAGCAGTTCTTC.

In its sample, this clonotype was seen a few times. CDR3 nucleotides: TGTGCCAGCAGTGAAAATCTTAGAATTTGGCATTTT. Translating it yields CASSENLRIWHF. V gene TRBV25-1 combines with J gene TRBJ1-5; D unclear. The V end was cut by 2 bases, the J end by 15 bases, with 14 bases between. Germline V gives CDR1 MGHDK, CDR2 SYGVNS. The CDR3 totals 12 residues.

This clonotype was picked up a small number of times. CDR3 in amino acids: CASSQGVSGGYEQFF. The CDR3 nucleotides are TGCGCCAGCAGCCAAGGAGTTAGCGGGGGTTATGAGCAGTTCTTC. V gene TRBV4-3 combines with J gene TRBJ2-1, with TRBD2 matching over 9 bases. The germline V gene has CDR1 LGHNA and CDR2 YSLEER. The CDR3 covers 15 residues. Trimming at V came to 1 base and at J to 8 bases, leaving 6 bases not matched to a gene.

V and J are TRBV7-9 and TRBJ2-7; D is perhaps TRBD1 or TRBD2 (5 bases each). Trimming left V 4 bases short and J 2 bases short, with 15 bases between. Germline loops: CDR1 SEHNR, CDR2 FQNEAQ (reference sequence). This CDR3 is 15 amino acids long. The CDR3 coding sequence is TGTGCCAGCAGCTCTCGGGGACCGGCAACCTACGAGCAGTACTTC. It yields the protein CASSSRGPATYEQYF.

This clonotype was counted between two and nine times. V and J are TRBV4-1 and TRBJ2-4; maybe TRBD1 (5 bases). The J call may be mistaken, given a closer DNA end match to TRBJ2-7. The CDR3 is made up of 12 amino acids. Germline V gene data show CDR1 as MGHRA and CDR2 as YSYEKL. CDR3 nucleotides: TGCGCCAGCAGCCAAATCACAGGCGAGCAGTACTTC. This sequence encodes CASSQITGEQYF.